One and the same sample provided the 5 T cell receptor beta chains below, sequenced in a study of T cells after posttransplantation cyclophosphamide. Cells defined as naive were viable CD3+CD4+ or CD3+CD8+ and CCR7+CD45RA+CD45RO-CD95-CD27+CD28+. Data came from immunoSEQ multiplex PCR; TCRdb stores just in-frame clones and leaves some out. The sample lists some 20,000 clones, less than 99% seen once, with about 0.15% in the top ten. Sequenced sample: naive CD4+ T cells sorted from PBMCs. These receptors came from a man aged 35 to 55 in good health, CMV-negative, and a related stem cell transplant donor.

CDR3 region: CASSSGQTDTQYF. For the CDR3, the DNA is TGCGCCAGCAGCTCCGGACAGACAGATACGCAGTATTTT. V and J are TRBV5-1 and TRBJ2-3, with a possible D match to TRBD1 (6 bases). The length of the CDR3 is 13 residues. Germline V gene lookup returns CDR1 SGHRS and CDR2 YFSETQ. V dropped 3 bases and J dropped 3 bases, with 8 bases sitting between them. Full variable domain (remainder filled in from reference TRBV5-1 and TRBJ2-3): KAGVTQTPRYLIKTRGQQVTLSCSPISGHRSVSWYQQTPGQGLQFLFEYFSETQRNKGNFPGRFSGRQFSNSRSEMNVSTLELGDSALYLCASSSGQTDTQYFGPGTRLTVL.

The genes are TRBV11-3 and TRBJ2-7; a weak D match, TRBD2 (5 bases). CDR1 and CDR2 (germline): SGHNT, YENEEA. CDR3 length: 16 amino acids. V lost 1 base and J lost 0, with 13 bases in between. CDR3 nucleotides: TGTGCCAGCAGCTTAGCCCCTAGCCTGAGCTCCTACGAGCAGTACTTC. Its protein is CASSLAPSLSSYEQYF.

In regard to this clone: One end of the junction is discordant with germline, which a read error may explain. This chain joins TRBV7-7 and TRBJ1-2, with TRBD1 identical over 12 bases. The CDR3 totals 15 residues. Germline CDR1 SSHAT, CDR2 FNYEAQ (reference sequence). The chain's CDR3 is CASSFRDRGRGGYTF. CDR3 DNA: TGTGCTAGCAGCTTCCGGGACAGGGGGCGGGGTGGCTACACCTTC.

The chain joins TRBV5-4 to TRBJ2-1; 12 bases are shared with TRBD2. CDR1 and CDR2 from the germline V gene are SGHNT and YYREEE (reference sequence). Trimming cost V 3 bases and J 9 bases; bases outside gene matches: 10. The length of the CDR3 is 16 residues. This CDR3 is CASSSLAGGPDREQFF. Here the CDR3 DNA reads TGTGCCAGCAGCTCCCTAGCGGGAGGGCCGGACCGTGAGCAGTTCTTC.

The gene calls are TRBV14 and TRBJ2-1; 7 bases line up with TRBD2. In germline, CDR1 is SGHDN, CDR2 FVKESK. The CDR3 covers 17 residues. The trim removed 1 base at V and 1 base at J, leaving 7 bases unmatched. CDR3 sequence: CASSQVDLADSYNEQFF. As DNA, the CDR3 is TGTGCCAGCAGCCAAGTTGACCTAGCGGATTCCTACAATGAGCAGTTCTTC.